Below, one TCR beta chain is given with its context. Its antigen remains unidentified. The record has no base qualities; no much larger clone is one base away. Each collaborating institution followed its own protocols to collect whole blood in K2EDTA tubes. For TCRbeta analysis, collaborator samples were shipped as frozen whole blood, as isolated PBMCs, or as DNA extracted from either sample type. TCRbeta CDR3 regions were amplified from genomic DNA using the immunoSEQ Assay, a bias-controlled multiplex PCR. As for how the authors treated the data: The number of nucleated cells in each sample was estimated by amplification of reference gene primers within the assay. To quantify the absolute abundance of each unique TCRbeta CDR3 rearrangement, sequence reads were collapsed and filtered. For each sample, productive Simpson clonality was calculated as the square root of Simpson's diversity index over productive rearrangements. TCRdb holds this immuneACCESS table with in-frame rearrangements only. Some clones are missing; in checked studies, unresolved V genes explain under half, and the rest has no known cause. The V and J calls and the clone size are those of that table, but D and trimming were determined from the DNA. The sample has roughly 200,000 clones on record, around 90% of them singletons. Together, the top ten hold 3% of the sample.

The germline V gene yields KGHSH for CDR1 and LQKENI for CDR2. Clipping removes 4 bases from V and 9 bases from J, with 4 as the unmatched junction base count. Spanning cysteine to phenylalanine, the CDR3 consists of 14 amino acids. Only the CDR3 DNA stays, 42 bases, in frame from base 1. The sample belongs to a study of blood T cell repertoires in COVID-19 (dated by TCRdb to about 2020). Broadly, across the study: Collaborator samples came from the United States, Italy and Spain and covered acute and convalescent phases of COVID-19. Samples were obtained from the ongoing ImmuneRACE study (first 160 participants) and from 1,254 subjects provided by 6 global collaborators. The sample metadata nearly always contained a de-identified subject ID, COVID-19 status, age in years and sex. Deeply sampled blood TCRbeta repertoires from subjects exposed to, actively infected with, or recovered from COVID-19 were included in the dataset. Where available, HLA class I and class II types were taken from metadata supplied by the sample provider and were not determined by assay-based typing. A freely available public database, intended as a resource for researchers studying the immune response to SARS-CoV-2, is where the repertoires were released. The material from the prospective study consisted of cDNA or gDNA derived from T cells, B-cell-depleted T cells, or PBMCs. Paper-wide results and their limitations: Clinical and demographic metadata were provided uncurated, with the amount varying by source and participant.

Sequenced sample: peripheral blood. This TCR was sampled from a man in his sixties with acute or convalescent COVID-19. The chain links TRBV18 with TRBJ1-6, with 9 junctional bases fitting TRBD1. CDR3 loop: CASSQGQGGSPLHF. The sequence in DNA is TGTGCCAGCTCACAGGGACAGGGTGGTTCACCCCTCCACTTT.